The present entry profiles one T cell receptor beta chain with its context. This clone came up a few times. No cognate antigen has been identified for it. Nothing much larger sits one base from this clone, and base qualities are not available. The cohort consisted of some 730 healthy bone marrow donors. All cohort members were sampled while nominally healthy, although unrecorded immune exposures were likely present. The donor tested CMV seronegative, placing the donor among the roughly 350 seronegative members of the cohort. Every donor gave a peripheral blood sample, and the peripheral blood mononuclear cells from that sample were used for TCR beta sequencing. The Qiagen DNeasy Blood Extraction Kit was used to extract genomic DNA from the blood cell samples. V was cut back by 6 bases and J by 2 bases, leaving a gap of 14 bases between them. The cysteine opens and the phenylalanine closes a CDR3 of 14 amino acids. CDR3 DNA only is kept here, 42 bases in frame from base 1. CDR1 SGHRS and CDR2 YFSETQ were looked up in the germline V gene.

This sample was taken from a study of cytomegalovirus exposure and HLA in healthy donors (dated by TCRdb to the late 2010s). A note on the overall study: An earlier analysis of approximately 550 of the donors reported 250 to 350 Gb of sequence data and 100 million to 130 million unique TCR beta sequences from 150 million to 200 million T cells. Roughly 290 gigabases of sequencing data and 91 million or so unique TCR sequences made up an early release that covered roughly 670 HLA-typed donors. The genetic ancestry cluster associated with self-reported Caucasian donors included roughly four fifths of the 300 to 400 genotyped donors. The study aimed to test whether signatures of past pathogen exposure could be identified by cataloging public T cell receptors. The study profiled the T cell repertoires of around 700 subjects by immunosequencing and related them to cytomegalovirus serostatus. Besides the first cohort of roughly 640 subjects, a separate validation cohort made up of over 100 different subjects was used. High-throughput TCR immunosequencing, statistical association of individual TCRs with disease status, and machine learning were combined to predict cytomegalovirus infection status. A later analysis re-analyzed previously published TCR beta repertoires from approximately 700 donors and added high-resolution HLA genotyping to study TCR occurrence patterns. Rather than using new phenotypic data, the later analysis identified candidate immune exposures from TCR beta sequences and from how often those sequences occurred across donors. To decide whether each TCR beta V gene segment behaved as functional or pseudogenic, an earlier analysis of some 540 of the donors relied on high-throughput TCR beta sequencing. Alongside the repertoire data, information on donor age, sex, ethnicity and CMV serostatus was compiled. Genome-wide SNP genotypes for about three fifths of the roughly 670 donors were used in a later genetic analysis, which treated that subset as a discovery cohort. Every discovery cohort repertoire had been produced on one sequencing platform. Class I and class II HLA loci were covered by the typing at four-digit resolution. Typing coverage varied by locus: roughly 620-640 donors for A, B, C, DRB1 and DQB1; some 520 for DQA1; 606 for DPA1; roughly 450 for DPB1. Four or five DR-DQ haplotypes were treated as single units for association and clustering because of strong linkage in the cohort. Across around 400 genotyped donors of the cohort, an average of roughly 200,000 unique TCR beta nucleotide sequences per donor were sequenced, and roughly 20% of those sequences were non-productive. Study-wide findings and limitations: When HLA alleles, especially DR and DQ, strongly co-occurred, attributing TCR associations to individual alleles was difficult. Compared with equally common non-associated chains, HLA-associated TCR beta chains in a later analysis were more clonally expanded and had lower generation probabilities. For the cohort, immune exposure information was limited to CMV serostatus. Because some donors lacked HLA typing at each locus, the association tests relied only on the typed subset. Most TCR sequences were observed very rarely across donors, whereas some public TCRs were present in many individuals. Because counts were too low, under 20 rarely observed V segments, including chromosome 9 orphons, were left out of the earlier analysis of 587 of the donors. Most CMV-associated TCR beta chains appeared to be HLA-restricted in a later analysis, and the HLA associations seemed to be driven largely by CMV exposure. V-gene and J-gene trimming of TCR beta chains was associated with a missense DCLRE1C variant in a later genetic analysis, and the association was replicated in an independent cohort. The authors suggested that the approach could potentially be generalized to other disease states and immunological phenotypes. A later analysis reported that several top co-occurrence clusters appeared linked to parvovirus B19, influenza, CMV and Epstein-Barr virus. According to a later genetic analysis, donors in an Asian-associated ancestry cluster had fewer N-insertions in productive TCRs than the roughly 700-donor mean. In the study, 150 to 200 TCR beta chains were listed as associated with cytomegalovirus. Correlated functional status among segregating V segments might reflect linkage disequilibrium, but an unknown experimental factor could not be ruled out. The presence/absence analyses assumed that sequencing depth was roughly uniform across donors, and that assumption may not be true. The classifier was reported to diagnose cytomegalovirus status with high specificity and sensitivity in both the original cohort and the validation cohort. Some IMGT-functional V segments, including TRBV6-2 and TRBV6-3, could not be told apart with the 87-base-pair reads, so those segments were excluded. A later analysis associated about 18,000 TCR beta sequences with specific HLA alleles at a false discovery rate of 0.05. A further reported finding was that TCR beta sequences accurately predicted the HLA-A and HLA-B alleles for most subjects in the first cohort. Broadly in line with IMGT annotations, most TCR beta V segments showed up in productive rearrangements about 90% or about 30% of the time in an earlier analysis of around 600 of the donors. A later analysis found that TCR association rates varied across HLA loci, with DRB1 alleles showing the most associated TCRs and HLA-C alleles the fewest. The cohort was sequenced for TCR beta chains only, and without alpha or paired-chain data the features that could be detected were limited. The sequencing pipeline was judged likely to have produced a cluster of highly shared sequence variants as a technical artifact. Three of the identified cytomegalovirus-associated TCR beta chains were confirmed in vitro to be specific for cytomegalovirus antigens.

The library was prepared using the immunoSEQ multiplex PCR assay. The multiplex PCR relied on a mix of 60 forward primers for TCR Vbeta segments and 13 reverse primers for TCR Jbeta segments. The CDR3 region of rearranged TCR beta genes was amplified from genomic DNA by a multiplex PCR assay. The Illumina HiSeq System was used to sequence the amplified TCR beta libraries as 87-base-pair reads. As for the authors' bioinformatics: A later analysis counted approximately 84 million unique TCR beta chains across the 666 repertoires, and roughly 11 million of these chains were shared by at least two donors. A nearest-neighbor algorithm error-corrected the raw reads and collapsed the reads into unique sequences, merging closely related sequences to remove PCR and sequencing errors. V, D and J gene segments were assigned by aligning CDR3 sequences to IMGT reference sequences. For a sequence to be retained, a match of at least six nucleotides to both a V gene segment and a J gene segment was required. A rearrangement counted as productive if the CDR3 had no stop codons and remained in frame with V and J, and every other rearrangement counted as non-productive. Following IMGT convention, CDR3 was defined as the stretch from the second conserved V-encoded cysteine to the conserved J-encoded phenylalanine. The earlier analysis of 587 of the donors excluded sequences that lacked an unambiguous match to a single V gene segment. In an earlier analysis of a few hundred of the donors, a V segment was called functional when productive rearrangements were above 56.7%, and segregating when the standard deviation between donors exceeded 5%. A statistical classification framework was built for diagnosing cytomegalovirus status from the catalog of TCR beta chain sequences. V and J gene assignment, in a later analysis, came from comparing TCR nucleotide sequences with IMGT/GENE-DB human TR gene sequences. Using the TCRdist pipeline, a later analysis assigned CDR3 sequences along with most-parsimonious VDJ recombination scenarios. A later analysis defined each TCR beta chain by its CDR3 amino acid sequence plus V-gene family, and excluded reads lacking a unique V-gene family. As a way to deal with suspected cross-contamination and a sequencing artifact, a later analysis dropped hundreds of nucleotide sequences that were highly shared and had low generation probability. A later analysis calculated a clonal expansion index for each public chain from normalized within-repertoire ranks of inferred template counts. In a later analysis, generation probabilities were computed using a VDJ recombination model fitted to out-of-frame rearrangements, and the results were checked against IGoR. In a later analysis, TCR-TCR, TCR-HLA and TCR-CMV co-occurrence was scored with hypergeometric tests, and a repertoire-size bias correction was applied to TCR pairs. To estimate false discovery rates, a later analysis permuted the HLA or CMV assignments 20 times. In a later analysis, co-occurring TCRs were grouped with DBSCAN, and TCRdist sequence similarity was added when clustering was performed within HLA-allele-positive subsets. Co-occurrence clustering excluded repertoires with fewer than 30,000 or more than 120,000 public chains, plus five with anomalous nucleotide sharing. TCRdb provides this immuneACCESS table in a form limited to in-frame rearrangements. Some clones are lacking; in checked studies, under half of them reflect an unresolved V gene, and why the rest are absent is not known. V, J and clone size are taken as reported in that table, and D and trimming were inferred from the DNA itself. The sample yields over 150,000 clones; roughly 85% were counted once. The ten biggest clones cover 0.85% of the sample.

Rearrangement joined TRBV5-1 to TRBJ2-5; the D gene is perhaps TRBD2, from 6 matching bases. This clonotype originated in a woman under 40 in good health and CMV-seronegative. What was sequenced was PBMCs. The encoded CDR3 is CASKAGSTQETQYF. The nucleotides read TGCGCCAGCAAGGCGGGATCGACACAAGAGACCCAGTACTTC. The CDR3 plus the reference TRBV5-1 and TRBJ2-5 genes for the other parts give the full variable domain: KAGVTQTPRYLIKTRGQQVTLSCSPISGHRSVSWYQQTPGQGLQFLFEYFSETQRNKGNFPGRFSGRQFSNSRSEMNVSTLELGDSALYLCASKAGSTQETQYFGPGTRLLVL.